The 7 T cell receptor beta chains given below trace back to one sample, sequenced in a study of OX40 agonist ivuxolimab in advanced cancers. The library was prepared using the immunoSEQ multiplex PCR assay. TCRdb obtained this table from immuneACCESS and retained in-frame rearrangements with V and J assigned. These tables miss some clones; where compared with another copy, unresolved V genes account for less than half of the shortfall, and the remainder is unexplained. The sample data list almost 70,000 clones, and around four fifths of these were observed just once. Under 3% of the sample is held by the ten biggest clonotypes. The specimen comprised CD4+ or CD8+ T cells sorted from blood, sampled in a trial of the OX40 agonist ivuxolimab. The receptors derive from an adult with an advanced solid tumor such as melanoma, head and neck, liver or kidney cancer.

The chain is built from TRBV18 and TRBJ1-5; D is unclear. V lost 0 bases and J lost 4, with 7 bases in between. The length of the CDR3 is 14 residues. CDR1 is KGHSH and CDR2 is LQKENI in the germline V gene. The CDR3 region has the DNA TGTGCCAGCTCACCACCGAATTCTAATCAGCCCCAGCATTTT. Translating gives CASSPPNSNQPQHF.

The chain has TRBV6-6 and TRBJ2-7; 11 nucleotides agree with TRBD2. J gave up 6 bases and V 0 bases, and 7 bases lay outside the gene matches. Germline-derived CDR1 and CDR2 are MNHNY and SVGAGI (reference sequence). CDR3 length equals 16 residues. The CDR3 DNA reads TGTGCCAGCAGTTACTCCCCTAGCGGGAGGAATGGCGAGCAGTACTTC. Amino acid sequence: CASSYSPSGRNGEQYF.

This chain links TRBV23-1 with TRBJ1-1; D gene unclear. TRBV23-1 is an open reading frame whose function is uncertain. The CDR3 is 11 residues long. Trimming removed 2 bases at V and 5 bases at J, with 3 bases between. This chain's CDR3 is CASSQPTEAFF. For the CDR3, the DNA is TGCGCCAGCAGTCAACCGACTGAAGCTTTCTTT.

This chain links TRBV18 with TRBJ2-7; D possibly corresponds to TRBD2 (5 bases). CDR1 and CDR2 from the germline V gene are KGHSH and LQKENI. Trimming took 2 bases from V and 7 from J, leaving 9 bases between them. This CDR3 is 12 amino acids long. The CDR3 reads CASSPLEREQYF. In nucleotides, the CDR3 is TGTGCCAGCTCACCATTGGAGCGGGAGCAGTACTTC.

A few counts support this clone. This chain uses TRBV29-1 with TRBJ2-7; D not certain. Germline V gene data show CDR1 as SQVTM and CDR2 as ANQGSEA. Trimming shortened V by 7 bases and J by 0 bases, and 16 bases separated the two germline ends. The CDR3 covers 14 residues. The CDR3 spells CSATSQASSYEQYF. In DNA, the CDR3 is TGCAGCGCAACCAGTCAGGCAAGCTCCTACGAGCAGTACTTC.

The V call is TRBV18, the J call TRBJ2-7; the D gene is possibly TRBD1 (6 bases). The CDR3 extends over 14 amino acids. Between the trimmed V and J ends, which lost 3 bases and 7 bases, there was a span of 16 bases. The V gene's germline CDR1 is KGHSH and CDR2 LQKENI. CDR3 protein: CASSPGQGPGEQYF. CDR3 nucleotide sequence: TGTGCCAGCTCACCGGGTCAGGGGCCGGGGGAGCAGTACTTC.

This chain joins TRBV19 and TRBJ1-2, with 11 positions matching TRBD1. The germline CDR1 and CDR2 sequences are LNHDA and SQIVND (reference sequence). The trim removed 5 bases at V and 2 bases at J, leaving 4 bases unmatched. The CDR3 has 15 residues. The CDR3 DNA reads as TGTGCCAGTAGTCCGCGGACAGGGGGCAACTATGGCTACACCTTC. As protein: CASSPRTGGNYGYTF.